This TCR beta chain comes out of a study of CD8 T cells in ankylosing spondylitis. Study-wide findings and caveats: Some of these motif variants have turned up before, in reports on reactive arthritis synovial fluid and blood. One TCR beta motif, made up of under ten highly homologous variants, appeared characteristic of ankylosing spondylitis blood.

Concerning this clonotype: Its matching antigen is unknown.

Germline CDR1 is SGHAT and CDR2 is FQNNGV. V lost 2 bases and J lost 10; bases outside the gene matches: 17. CDR3 length: 17 residues. Libraries for TCR beta were made by quantitative 5'-RACE with molecular barcodes. TCRdb analysed the 5' RACE reads with MiXCR anew, one entry per CDR3 protein. The data contain around 300,000 distinct CDR3 sequences, roughly 15% of them seen just once; the ten biggest clones take up approximately 1%. This TCR was sampled from a male donor with ankylosing spondylitis or in good health (not recorded which). Sequenced: blood, either unsorted or a sorted T cell fraction (not recorded which). The J gene is TRBJ2-5, the V gene TRBV11-2; 9 bases line up with TRBD1. The CDR3 region has the DNA TGTGCCAGCAGCTTAACAGTCTTGGGACAGGGAGGATTTGGCCAGTACTTC. As protein: CASSLTVLGQGGFGQYF.